This is a list of T cell receptor beta chains from one sample in a study of glioma-infiltrating T cells. One entry per CDR3 protein, called by TCRdb with MiXCR from the multiplex PCR reads. The repertoire consists of 150,000 to 200,000 distinct CDR3 sequences, with more than 25% occurring once and the leading ten covering 20% to 25%. The sample was glioma tissue, nonneoplastic brain tissue, or PBMCs (not recorded which). Every receptor here comes from a human donor with low-grade glioma or glioblastoma, undergoing nonglioma brain surgery, or in good health (not recorded which). Both conserved end residues are part of each CDR3. A D gene is named only where the DNA matches it firmly. Rows give clone size only sometimes, using once, few, many, or a class for an expanded clone.

TRBJ1-3	NA	NA	TRBV5-1	TGCGCCAGCAGCGTAGACCTTCGCTCTGGAAACACCATATATTTT	CASSVDLRSGNTIYF
TRBJ2-5	few	NA	TRBV24-1	TGTGCCACCAGTGGACTAGAGGGAGAGACCCAGTACTTC	CATSGLEGETQYF
TRBJ2-7	NA	NA	TRBV6-2/TRBV6-3	TGTGCCAGGACTTCCGGGACTGAGCAGTACTTC	CARTSGTEQYF
TRBJ2-4	NA	NA	TRBV29-1	TGCAGCGTTGTTTGGACAGCACTAGCCAAAAACATTCAGTACTTC	CSVVWTALAKNIQYF
TRBJ2-3	many	NA	TRBV6-6	TGTGCCAGCAGTTACTCGCAATTTCCTAGCACAGATACGCAGTATTTT	CASSYSQFPSTDTQYF
TRBJ2-3	NA	TRBD1	TRBV18	TGTGCCAGCTCACCCCGGACAGGGGGAACGAGCACAGATACGCAGTATTTT	CASSPRTGGTSTDTQYF
TRBJ2-7	many	NA	TRBV6-6	TGTGCCAGCAGTTACTCGAGGGTAGCTAGTCTGAGCTACGAGCAGTACTTC	CASSYSRVASLSYEQYF
TRBJ1-3	few	TRBD1	TRBV18	TGTGCCAGCTCCAGTGGACAGGCTGGCTCTGGAAACACCATATATTTT	CASSSGQAGSGNTIYF
TRBJ1-1	few	TRBD1	TRBV12-3/TRBV12-4	TGTGCCAGCAGTTTAGCGGGGACAGGGTATGAAGCTTTCTTT	CASSLAGTGYEAFF
TRBJ2-7	many	NA	TRBV20-1	TGCAGTGCTAGAGCCGCATCCGAGGTCGTCGGGCAGTACTTC	CSARAASEVVGQYF
TRBJ1-2	many	TRBD1	TRBV24-1	TGTGCCACCAGTGCTCAGGACAGGTACTATGGCTACACCTTC	CATSAQDRYYGYTF
TRBJ2-7	NA	NA	TRBV5-1	TGCGCCAGCAGCTTAGCTACTGGGTTAGACGAGCAGTACTTC	CASSLATGLDEQYF
TRBJ2-2	NA	NA	TRBV14	TGTGCCAGCAGTCTAAGGGCTAACACCGGGGAGCTGTTTTTT	CASSLRANTGELFF